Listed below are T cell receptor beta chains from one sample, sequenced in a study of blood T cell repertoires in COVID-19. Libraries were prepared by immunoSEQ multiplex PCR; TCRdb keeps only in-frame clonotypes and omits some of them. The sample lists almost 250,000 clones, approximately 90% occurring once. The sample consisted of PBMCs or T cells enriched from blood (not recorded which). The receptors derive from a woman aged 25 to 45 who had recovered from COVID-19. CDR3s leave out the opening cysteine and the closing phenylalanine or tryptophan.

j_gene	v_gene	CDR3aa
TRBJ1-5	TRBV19	ASTLWGSNQPQH
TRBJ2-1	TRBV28	ASSLAPRGSYNEQF
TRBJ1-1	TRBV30	AWSVVRGITMNTEAF
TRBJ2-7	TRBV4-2	ASSQEWGSSYEQY
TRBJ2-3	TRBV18	ASRGGSGTDTQY
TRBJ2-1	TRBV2	ASRGTSQVYNEQF
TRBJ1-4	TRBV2	ASNPRGLNEKLF
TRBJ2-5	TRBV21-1	ARKGGEETQY
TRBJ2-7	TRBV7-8	ASRGEGRGSEQY
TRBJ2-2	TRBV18	ASSPLEGAGTGELF
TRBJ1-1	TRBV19	ASRTQNTEAF
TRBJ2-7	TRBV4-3	ASSQGTGRREQY
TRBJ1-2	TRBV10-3	AISRTWGVFYGYT
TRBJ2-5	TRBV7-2	ASSSRTSGSETQY
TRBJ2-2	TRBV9	ASRQDINTGELF
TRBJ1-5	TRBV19	ASREIRGQDQPQH
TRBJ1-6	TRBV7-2	ASSSSLGQGNSPLH
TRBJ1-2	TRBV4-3	ASSQATGTGGPSYGYT
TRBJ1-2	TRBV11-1	ASSLGGEGIGGYT
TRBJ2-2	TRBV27	ASHGTSGGGRNTGELF
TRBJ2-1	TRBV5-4	ASSLAGTGGLEQF
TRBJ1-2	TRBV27	ASSRWTGDVPPRGDGYT
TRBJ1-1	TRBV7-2	ASSLEDRGLWNTEAF
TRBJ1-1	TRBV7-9	ASSLSAVTEAF
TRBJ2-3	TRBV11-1	ASSFGGRDTQY
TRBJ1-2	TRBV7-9	ASSHRGGEGYT
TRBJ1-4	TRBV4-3	ASSPGQGRQKLF
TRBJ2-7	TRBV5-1	ASSLKGGSYEQY
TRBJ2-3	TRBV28	ASSPAGTRWTDTQY
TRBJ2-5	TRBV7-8	ASSPGTDQETQY
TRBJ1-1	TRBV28	ASSLMVRDRGKENTEAF